The present entry profiles one T cell receptor beta chain with its context. Sequenced by immunoSEQ multiplex PCR; TCRdb stores in-frame clones only, minus some. The repertoire holds about 140,000 clones, more than 85% seen once, with around 10% in the top ten. This specimen belongs to a study of control samples from healthy donors and cancer patients. CDR1 is LGHDT and CDR2 is YNNKEL in the germline V gene (reference sequence). With 3 bases removed from V and 14 bases from J, the gap between germline ends came to 14 bases. This CDR3 is built from 12 residues. The chain joins TRBV3-1 (or the pseudogene TRBV3-2) to TRBJ2-1; maybe TRBD1 (6 bases). The source is a woman in her 30s in good health. Sequences were obtained from blood. The CDR3 DNA reads TGTGCCAGCAGCCAGAAAACAGGGTGTAAGTTCTTC. Residues: CASSQKTGCKFF.